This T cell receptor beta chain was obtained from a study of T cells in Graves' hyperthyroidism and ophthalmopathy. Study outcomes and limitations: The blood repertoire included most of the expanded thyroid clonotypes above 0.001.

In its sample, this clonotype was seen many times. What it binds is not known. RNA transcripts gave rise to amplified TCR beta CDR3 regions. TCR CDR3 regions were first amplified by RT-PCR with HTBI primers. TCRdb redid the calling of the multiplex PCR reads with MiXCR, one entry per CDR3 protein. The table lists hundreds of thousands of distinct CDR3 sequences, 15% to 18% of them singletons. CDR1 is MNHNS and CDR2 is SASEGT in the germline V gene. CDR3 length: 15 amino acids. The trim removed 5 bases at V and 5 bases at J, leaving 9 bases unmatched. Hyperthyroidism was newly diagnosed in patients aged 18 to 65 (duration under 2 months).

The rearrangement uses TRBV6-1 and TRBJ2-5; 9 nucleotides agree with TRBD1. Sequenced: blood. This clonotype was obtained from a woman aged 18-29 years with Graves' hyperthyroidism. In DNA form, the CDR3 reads TGTGCCAGCAGTACTACTGGGACAGGGCGGGAGACCCAGTACTTC. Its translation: CASSTTGTGRETQYF.